The 26 T cell receptor beta chains below come from one sample, sequenced in a study of cytomegalovirus exposure and HLA in healthy donors. The PCR was carried out with 60 Vbeta primers and 13 Jbeta primers. Produced via immunoSEQ multiplex PCR; TCRdb's table is partial and in-frame only. The profile shows roughly 100,000 clones, roughly three quarters of them singletons. The sequencing input was PBMCs. These TCRs come from a woman between 18 and 29 years old in good health and CMV-seropositive.

In nucleotides, the CDR3 is TGTGCCAGCAATAAACTAGCGGGAGGGCGAGAGACCCAGTACTTC. This sequence encodes CASNKLAGGRETQYF. The chain couples TRBV6-6 to TRBJ2-5; the match to TRBD2 covers 13 bases. CDR1 and CDR2 from the germline V gene are MNHNY and SVGAGI (reference sequence). The junction had 6 bases not matched to a gene; V was cut back by 7 bases and J by 4 bases. The CDR3 has 15 residues.

This chain links TRBV21-1 with TRBJ2-3; the table's D call, TRBD2, was not checked against the DNA. TRBV21-1 is a documented pseudogene. CDR3 length: 14 amino acids. The chain's CDR3 is CASGLAESTDTQYF. In DNA form, the CDR3 reads TGTGCCAGCGGCCTAGCGGAGAGCACAGATACGCAGTATTTT.

The CDR3 is CASSLYGTPSGNEQFF. CDR3 DNA: TGTGCCAGCAGTTTATATGGGACTCCCTCAGGCAATGAGCAGTTCTTC. The J gene is TRBJ2-1, the V gene TRBV27; the D gene is possibly TRBD2 (6 bases). V was shortened by 1 base and J by 6 bases, with 16 bases between the two germline ends. CDR1 MNHEY and CDR2 SMNVEV come from the germline V gene (reference sequence). The CDR3 sequence is 16 residues long.

V gene TRBV7-2 combines with J gene TRBJ2-7; D may be TRBD2 (5 bases). V lost 2 bases to trimming and J lost 4 bases, with 18 bases between them. Germline V gene lookup returns CDR1 SGHTA and CDR2 FQGNSA. There are 16 residues in the CDR3. The DNA of the CDR3 is TGTGCCAGCAGCTTAAATTCTCCAGCGGCTCCGTACGAGCAGTACTTC. It translates to CASSLNSPAAPYEQYF.

The rearrangement joins TRBV7-3 to TRBJ1-1; a possible D gene is TRBD1 (5 bases). This CDR3 spans 13 amino acids. The germline V and J ends were trimmed by 4 bases and 3 bases, with 9 bases remaining between them. Germline lookup yields CDR1 SGHTA and CDR2 FQGTGA. The chain's CDR3 is CASSSDSYTEAFF. CDR3 nucleotides: TGTGCCAGCAGCTCAGACAGCTACACTGAAGCTTTCTTT. The variable domain in full, with the rest retrieved from reference TRBV7-3 and TRBJ1-1, is GAGVSQTPSNKVTEKGKYVELRCDPISGHTALYWYRQSLGQGPEFLIYFQGTGAADDSGLPNDRFFAVRPEGSVSTLKIQRTERGDSAVYLCASSSDSYTEAFFGQGTRLTVV.

The J gene is TRBJ2-2, the V gene TRBV7-2; 8 nucleotides match TRBD2. CDR3 length: 16 residues. The germline V gene encodes CDR1 SGHTA and CDR2 FQGNSA. V lost 2 bases to trimming and J lost 3 bases; unmatched junction nucleotides: 5. CDR3 protein: CASSLSLAEHTGELFF. CDR3 in DNA: TGTGCCAGCAGCTTATCACTAGCGGAGCACACCGGGGAGCTGTTTTTT.

The rearrangement joins TRBV5-4 to TRBJ1-6; no definite D call. Germline assignment: CDR1 SGHNT and CDR2 YYREEE (reference sequence). This CDR3 spans 14 amino acids. Trimming removed 4 bases at V and 8 bases at J, with 13 bases between. The CDR3: CASSPGYGDSPLHF. CDR3 in DNA: TGTGCCAGCAGCCCTGGATACGGGGATTCACCCCTCCACTTT. The whole variable domain, filled in from reference TRBV5-4 and TRBJ1-6, reads ETGVTQSPTHLIKTRGQQVTLRCSSQSGHNTVSWYQQALGQGPQFIFQYYREEENGRGNFPPRFSGLQFPNYSSELNVNALELDDSALYLCASSPGYGDSPLHFGNGTRLTVT.

As DNA, the CDR3 is TGTGCCAGCAGCCCTAATACAGTGCTTAATGAAAAACTGTTTTTT. Translating it yields CASSPNTVLNEKLFF. The genes are TRBV7-9 and TRBJ1-4; no reliable D call. Germline V gene sequence: CDR1 SEHNR, CDR2 FQNEAQ (reference sequence). The CDR3 extends over 15 amino acids. V was trimmed by 5 bases and J by 4 bases, leaving 14 bases between them.

The chain combines TRBV6-5 with TRBJ1-6; D perhaps matches TRBD1 (6 bases). The CDR3 sequence is 14 residues long. Trimming removed 9 bases from V and 5 bases from J, with 14 bases in between. Per germline, CDR1 MNHEY and CDR2 SVGAGI. Written as DNA, the CDR3 is TGTGCCAGTAGGGGAAGGGGGAATAATTCACCCCTCCACTTT. Amino acids: CASRGRGNNSPLHF.

V usage is TRBV2 and J usage is TRBJ2-1; the match to TRBD2 covers 11 bases. This CDR3 has 14 amino acids. V dropped 4 bases and J dropped 6; count of bases not matched to a gene: 2. The germline CDR1 and CDR2 sequences are SNHLY and FYNNEI. CDR3 bases: TGTGCCAGCAGTGGCACTAGCGGGGGCAATGAGCAGTTCTTC. Translation gives CASSGTSGGNEQFF.

The rearrangement links TRBV19 to TRBJ2-3; the D is unclear. The germline V and J ends were trimmed by 3 bases and 6 bases, with 13 bases remaining between them. The CDR3 runs 14 residues. CDR1 and CDR2 (germline): LNHDA, SQIVND (reference sequence). CDR3 in DNA: TGTGCCAGTAGTATGGGCAGCTTTGGGGATACGCAGTATTTT. Its protein product is CASSMGSFGDTQYF.

This chain connects TRBV9 to TRBJ1-3; no reliable D call. The CDR3 consists of 12 residues. The V end was cut by 0 bases, the J end by 7 bases, with 5 bases between. Germline V gene data show CDR1 as SGDLS and CDR2 as YYNGEE. CDR3 DNA: TGTGCCAGCAGCGTAGAACAGAACACCATATATTTT. Its translation is CASSVEQNTIYF.

To note about this clone: One end of the junction is discordant with germline, which a read error may explain. This chain uses TRBV25-1 with TRBJ1-1, with D possibly matching TRBD1 (5 bases). This CDR3 region has 12 residues. Germline CDR1 is MGHDK and CDR2 is SYGVNS. The DNA for the CDR3 is TGTGCCAGCAGTGAATTGGAGGGCACTTGGGGGTTT. It translates to CASSELEGTWGF.

The chain has TRBV14 and TRBJ1-2; D may be TRBD1 (6 bases). Trimming took 4 bases from V and 6 from J, leaving 12 bases between them. CDR3 size: 13 residues. Germline CDR1 is SGHDN and CDR2 is FVKESK. The CDR3 coding sequence is TGTGCCAGCAGCCGTGCAGGGGTCCATGGCTACACCTTC. As protein: CASSRAGVHGYTF. The full variable domain, with the rest looked up from reference TRBV14 and TRBJ1-2, is EAGVTQFPSHSVIEKGQTVTLRCDPISGHDNLYWYRRVMGKEIKFLLHFVKESKQDESGMPNNRFLAERTGGTYSTLKVQPAELEDSGVYFCASSRAGVHGYTFGSGTRLTVV.

Regarding this clone: The sample carries other DNA sequences with the same CDR3. The V call is TRBV9, the J call TRBJ2-7; 10 nucleotides match TRBD2. The CDR3 is made up of 15 amino acids. Per germline, CDR1 SGDLS and CDR2 YYNGEE. V shed 0 bases, J shed 0 bases, and the junction held 0 bases outside the gene matches. The CDR3 DNA reads TGTGCCAGCAGCGTAGGGACTAGCGGCTCCTACGAGCAGTACTTC. The encoded protein is CASSVGTSGSYEQYF.

This clone was recorded only once. The rearrangement uses TRBV10-3 and TRBJ2-3; 13 bases match TRBD2. The J segment lost 6 bases and the V segment lost 8 bases, leaving 2 bases of the junction unmatched. The CDR3 totals 13 residues. Germline V gene data show CDR1 as ENHRY and CDR2 as SYGVKD. The CDR3 here is CAISTSGRDTQYF. The CDR3 DNA reads TGTGCCATCTCGACTAGCGGGAGGGATACGCAGTATTTT.

CDR3 sequence (DNA): TGTGCCACCAGCAGCCCGCCGTCCGAGGAGGCTTTCTTT. It specifies CATSSPPSEEAFF. V is TRBV15 and J is TRBJ1-1, with D unclear. The CDR3 runs to 13 residues. V lost 3 bases and J 11 bases, leaving 16 bases between the germline ends. Germline-derived CDR1 and CDR2 are LNHNV and YYDKDF (reference sequence).

The V call is TRBV5-1, the J call TRBJ2-1; 9 bases are a match to TRBD1. Germline assignment: CDR1 SGHRS and CDR2 YFSETQ. The CDR3 is 14 residues long. V trimming: 4 bases; J trimming: 8 bases; junction bases outside the gene matches: 7. The CDR3 spells CASSRLTGGDEQFF. The DNA of the CDR3 is TGCGCCAGCAGCCGCCTGACAGGGGGTGATGAGCAGTTCTTC.

This clone was seen a few times. V usage is TRBV5-1 and J usage is TRBJ1-3; D unclear. CDR1 is SGHRS and CDR2 is YFSETQ in the germline V gene. The CDR3 is 13 residues long. Trimming removed 6 bases at V and 0 bases at J, with 7 bases between. The CDR3 sequence: CASKENSGNTIYF. CDR3 nucleotides: TGCGCCAGCAAGGAGAACTCTGGAAACACCATATATTTT.

The chain has TRBV29-1 and TRBJ1-2, with D uncertain. CDR3 length: 12 residues. Trimming left V 7 bases short and J 6 bases short, with 15 bases between. Germline V gene data show CDR1 as SQVTM and CDR2 as ANQGSEA. The CDR3 DNA follows: TGCAGCGCCTCGGTGGCGGGAGATGGCTACACCTTC. This codes for CSASVAGDGYTF.

This chain uses TRBV28 with TRBJ1-1, with D maybe TRBD1 (5 bases). This CDR3 is built from 13 residues. Germline values: CDR1 MDHEN, CDR2 SYDVKM. The ends were cut back, 5 bases at V and 11 bases at J, with 18 bases in the middle. The CDR3 sequence: CASSLPWGFGAFF. The CDR3 coding sequence is TGTGCCAGCAGTCTCCCATGGGGCTTCGGGGCTTTCTTT.

This sequence joins TRBV2 and TRBJ2-2, with D possibly matching TRBD2 (5 bases). Germline CDR1 is SNHLY and CDR2 is FYNNEI. The CDR3 sequence is 14 residues long. The V end was cut by 5 bases, the J end by 6 bases, with 13 bases between. DNA of the CDR3: TGTGCCAGCAGTCCTCGGGAATTCGCCGGGGAGCTGTTTTTT. This sequence encodes CASSPREFAGELFF.

This clone appeared once. V usage is TRBV27 and J usage is TRBJ1-1, with 9 bases fitting TRBD1. Looked up from germline, CDR1 is MNHEY and CDR2 is SMNVEV (reference sequence). The ends lost 5 bases at V and 1 base at J; junction bases unmatched: 11. The CDR3 extends over 17 amino acids. The CDR3 here is CASSAGQGLGGNTEAFF. Written as DNA, the CDR3 is TGTGCCAGCAGTGCCGGACAGGGGTTAGGTGGGAACACTGAAGCTTTCTTT.

The chain carries TRBV7-7 and TRBJ2-1; 11 bases align to TRBD2. The CDR3 is made up of 14 amino acids. Germline V CDR1 and CDR2: SSHAT, FNYEAQ (reference sequence). The CDR3 region has the DNA TGTGCTAGTCGGGGACTAGCGGACTACAATGAGCAGTTCTTC. Amino acids: CASRGLADYNEQFF. Filled out from reference TRBV7-7 and TRBJ2-1, the complete variable domain reads GAGVSQSPRYKVTKRGQDVTLRCDPISSHATLYWYQQALGQGPEFLTYFNYEAQPDKSGLPSDRFSAERPEGSISTLTIQRTEQRDSAMYRCASRGLADYNEQFFGPGTRLTVL.

The genes are TRBV4-3 and TRBJ2-7; 8 positions agree with TRBD1. This CDR3 has 15 amino acids. Looked up from germline, CDR1 is LGHNA and CDR2 is YSLEER. The trim removed 4 bases at V and 1 base at J, leaving 6 bases unmatched. CDR3 loop: CASSPQGAGSYEQYF. In DNA form, the CDR3 reads TGCGCCAGCAGCCCTCAGGGGGCGGGTTCCTACGAGCAGTACTTC.

The chain combines TRBV9 with TRBJ1-1, with 10 positions matching TRBD1. CDR1 and CDR2 (germline): SGDLS, YYNGEE. This CDR3 comprises 14 residues. The V and J ends lost 0 bases and 4 bases, in that order; junction bases with no gene match: 0. The CDR3 reads CASSVGQGATEAFF. The CDR3 nucleotides read TGTGCCAGCAGCGTAGGACAGGGGGCCACTGAAGCTTTCTTT.